This record looks at one T cell receptor beta chain sequence and its context. The sample originates from a study of blood T cells in healthy people across ages. Through a sample-barcoded 5' primer and a J-beta primer mix, a second PCR was run for roughly 6 to 12 cycles. Via MiXCR, TCRdb re-called the 5' RACE reads, giving one row per CDR3 protein. The sample contains approximately 820,000 distinct CDR3 sequences, roughly 44% of which appear only once. The clonotype comes from a man aged 55-75 years in good health. Source material: blood.

CDR3 residues: CSASRTAGHGYTF. DNA of the CDR3: TGCAGTGCTAGTCGCACTGCTGGGCATGGCTACACCTTC. The rearrangement joins TRBV20-1 to TRBJ1-2; D is unclear. Trimming removed 3 bases from V and 6 bases from J, with 14 bases in between. In germline, CDR1 is DFQATT, CDR2 SNEGSKA (reference sequence). This CDR3 contains 13 residues.